These T cell receptor beta chains were read from a single sample in a study of cytomegalovirus exposure and HLA in healthy donors. The assay was immunoSEQ multiplex PCR, and TCRdb's table has in-frame clones only and misses some. The profile covers about 69,000 clones, with around 68% appearing a single time and 10% to 11% taken by the ten largest. The sequenced material came from PBMCs. The receptors were gathered from a woman aged 25 to 45 in good health and CMV-seronegative. Each CDR3 is given with its conserved first and last residue. D genes are given only for firm matches. Clone sizes are given selectively: once, few, many, or a class where the clone is expanded.

D gene: NA; V gene: TRBV7-8; J gene: TRBJ2-7; clone size: NA; CDR3 length: 15; CDR3 protein: CASSLVGGSSYEQYF; CDR3 DNA: TGTGCCAGCAGCTTAGTCGGGGGAAGCTCCTACGAGCAGTACTTC
D gene: TRBD1; V gene: TRBV5-1; J gene: TRBJ1-1; clone size: NA; CDR3 length: 15; CDR3 protein: CASSWLTGGDTEAFF; CDR3 DNA: TGCGCCAGCAGCTGGTTGACAGGGGGTGATACTGAAGCTTTCTTT
D gene: TRBD1; V gene: TRBV6-5; J gene: TRBJ1-1; clone size: NA; CDR3 length: 14; CDR3 protein: CASSPPQGDTEAFF; CDR3 DNA: TGTGCCAGCAGCCCACCACAGGGGGACACTGAAGCTTTCTTT
D gene: TRBD1; V gene: TRBV7-8; J gene: TRBJ1-1; clone size: NA; CDR3 length: 17; CDR3 protein: CASSSLQGAAKNTEAFF; CDR3 DNA: TGTGCCAGCAGCAGCCTGCAGGGGGCGGCGAAGAACACTGAAGCTTTCTTT
D gene: NA; V gene: TRBV30; J gene: TRBJ1-1; clone size: NA; CDR3 length: 17; CDR3 protein: CAWSVLSPGGVGTEAFF; CDR3 DNA: TGTGCCTGGAGTGTACTCTCCCCGGGGGGGGTTGGGACTGAAGCTTTCTTT
D gene: NA; V gene: TRBV19; J gene: TRBJ1-1; clone size: NA; CDR3 length: 15; CDR3 protein: CASSAPRTASPEAFF; CDR3 DNA: TGTGCCAGTAGCGCACCGAGGACAGCCAGCCCTGAAGCTTTCTTT
D gene: TRBD1; V gene: TRBV11-2; J gene: TRBJ1-6; clone size: NA; CDR3 length: 12; CDR3 protein: CASQGERSPLHF; CDR3 DNA: TGTGCCAGCCAGGGGGAAAGATCACCCCTCCACTTT
D gene: NA; V gene: TRBV4-1; J gene: TRBJ2-2; clone size: NA; CDR3 length: 15; CDR3 protein: CASSQPHRGTGELFF; CDR3 DNA: TGCGCCAGCAGCCAACCCCATAGGGGGACCGGGGAGCTGTTTTTT
D gene: NA; V gene: TRBV5-6; J gene: TRBJ1-1; clone size: NA; CDR3 length: 16; CDR3 protein: CASSLLPPRLNTEAFF; CDR3 DNA: TGTGCCAGCAGCTTACTGCCGCCCAGGCTGAACACTGAAGCTTTCTTT
D gene: NA; V gene: TRBV4-1; J gene: TRBJ1-1; clone size: once; CDR3 length: 14; CDR3 protein: CASSQDIRGTEAFF; CDR3 DNA: TGCGCCAGCAGCCAAGACATTCGGGGCACTGAAGCTTTCTTT
D gene: TRBD1; V gene: TRBV5-8; J gene: TRBJ1-1; clone size: NA; CDR3 length: 12; CDR3 protein: CASSRDSLKAFF; CDR3 DNA: TGTGCCAGCAGCCGGGACAGCCTAAAAGCTTTCTTT